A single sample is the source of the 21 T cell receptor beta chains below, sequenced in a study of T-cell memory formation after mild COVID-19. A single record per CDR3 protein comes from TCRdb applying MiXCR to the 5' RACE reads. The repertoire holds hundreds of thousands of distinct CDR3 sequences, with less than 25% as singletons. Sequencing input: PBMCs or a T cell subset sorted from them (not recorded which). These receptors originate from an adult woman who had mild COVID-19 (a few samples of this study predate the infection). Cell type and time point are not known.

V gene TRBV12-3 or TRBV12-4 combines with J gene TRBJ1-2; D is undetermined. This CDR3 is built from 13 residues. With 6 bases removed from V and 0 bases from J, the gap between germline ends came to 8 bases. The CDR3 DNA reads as TGTGCCAGCAGCACCCATGCTAACTATGGCTACACCTTC. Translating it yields CASSTHANYGYTF.

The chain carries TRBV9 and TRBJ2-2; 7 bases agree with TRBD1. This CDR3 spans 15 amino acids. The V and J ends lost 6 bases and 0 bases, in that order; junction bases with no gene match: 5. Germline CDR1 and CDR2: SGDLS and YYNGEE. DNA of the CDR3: TGTGCCAGCACTACCGGGACAGCGAACACCGGGGAGCTGTTTTTT. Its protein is CASTTGTANTGELFF.

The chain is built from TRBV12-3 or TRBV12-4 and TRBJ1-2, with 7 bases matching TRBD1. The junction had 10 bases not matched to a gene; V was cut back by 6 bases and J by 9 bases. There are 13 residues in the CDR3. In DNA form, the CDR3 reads TGTGCCAGCAGCCAGACAGGGCATGGGAGCTACACCTTC. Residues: CASSQTGHGSYTF.

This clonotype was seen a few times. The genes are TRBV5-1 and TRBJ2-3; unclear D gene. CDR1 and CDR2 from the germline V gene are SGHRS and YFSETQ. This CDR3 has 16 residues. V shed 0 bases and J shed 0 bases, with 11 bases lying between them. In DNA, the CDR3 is TGCGCCAGCAGCTTGGTCGCAGGAGAGAGCACAGATACGCAGTATTTT. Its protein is CASSLVAGESTDTQYF.

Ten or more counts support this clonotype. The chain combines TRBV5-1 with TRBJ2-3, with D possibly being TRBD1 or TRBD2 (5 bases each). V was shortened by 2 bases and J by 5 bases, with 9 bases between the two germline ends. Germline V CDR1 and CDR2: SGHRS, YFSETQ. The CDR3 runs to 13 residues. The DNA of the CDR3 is TGCGCCAGCAGCTTTGGTGGGGGAGATACGCAGTATTTT. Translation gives CASSFGGGDTQYF.

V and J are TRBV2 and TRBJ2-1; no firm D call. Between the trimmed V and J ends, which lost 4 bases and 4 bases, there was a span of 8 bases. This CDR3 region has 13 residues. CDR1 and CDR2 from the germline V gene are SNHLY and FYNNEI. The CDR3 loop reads CASSVRRYNEQFF. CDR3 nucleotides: TGTGCCAGCAGTGTCCGGAGATACAATGAGCAGTTCTTC.

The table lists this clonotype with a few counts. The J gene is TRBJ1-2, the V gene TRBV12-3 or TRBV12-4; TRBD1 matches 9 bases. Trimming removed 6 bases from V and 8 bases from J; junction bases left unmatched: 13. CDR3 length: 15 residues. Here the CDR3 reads CASRKGQGTLSGYTF. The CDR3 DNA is TGTGCCAGCAGAAAAGGACAGGGGACCCTAAGCGGCTACACCTTC.

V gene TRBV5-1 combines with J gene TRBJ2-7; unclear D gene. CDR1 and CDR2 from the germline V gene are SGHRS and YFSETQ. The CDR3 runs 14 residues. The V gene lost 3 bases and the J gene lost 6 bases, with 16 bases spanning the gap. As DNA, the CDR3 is TGCGCCAGCAGCTCGGAAGGCGAGTCGATCGAGCAGTACTTC. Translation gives CASSSEGESIEQYF.

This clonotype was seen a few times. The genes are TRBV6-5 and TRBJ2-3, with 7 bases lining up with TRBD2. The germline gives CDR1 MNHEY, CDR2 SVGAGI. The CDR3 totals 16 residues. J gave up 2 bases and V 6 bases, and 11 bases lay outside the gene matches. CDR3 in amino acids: CASSSLGDYLTDTQYF. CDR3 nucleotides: TGTGCCAGCAGCTCCTTGGGGGACTACCTCACAGATACGCAGTATTTT.

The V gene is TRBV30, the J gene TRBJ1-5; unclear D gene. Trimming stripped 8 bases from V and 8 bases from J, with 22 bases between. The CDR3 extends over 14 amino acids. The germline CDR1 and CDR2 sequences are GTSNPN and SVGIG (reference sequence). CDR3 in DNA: TGTGCCCTTGGGGAGAGTGCCCAAAAAAAGCCCCAGCATTTT. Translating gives CALGESAQKKPQHF. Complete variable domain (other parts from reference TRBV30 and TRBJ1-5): SQTIHQWPATLVQPVGSPLSLECTVEGTSNPNLYWYRQAAGRGLQLLFYSVGIGQISSEVPQNLSASRPQDRQFILSSKKLLLSDSGFYLCALGESAQKKPQHFGDGTRLSIL.

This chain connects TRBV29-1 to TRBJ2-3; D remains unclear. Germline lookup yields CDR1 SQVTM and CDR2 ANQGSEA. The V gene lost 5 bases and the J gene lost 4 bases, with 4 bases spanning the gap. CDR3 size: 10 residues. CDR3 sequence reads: CSVPADTQYF. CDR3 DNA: TGCAGCGTTCCCGCAGATACGCAGTATTTT.

The CDR3 bases are TGCGCCAGCAGCCAAGATTTTCCAGGGACAGGAACCCAGTACTTC. Its translation is CASSQDFPGTGTQYF. V and J are TRBV4-1 and TRBJ2-5; 8 positions agree with TRBD1. The V segment lost 0 bases and the J segment 8 bases; nucleotides outside the gene matches: 8. Germline loops: CDR1 MGHRA, CDR2 YSYEKL. The length of the CDR3 is 15 residues.

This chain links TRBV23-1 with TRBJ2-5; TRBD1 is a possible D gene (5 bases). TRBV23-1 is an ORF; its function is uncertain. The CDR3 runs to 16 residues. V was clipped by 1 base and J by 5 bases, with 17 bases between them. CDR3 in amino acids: CASSQYTGREVETQYF. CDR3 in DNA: TGCGCCAGCAGTCAATACACAGGTCGTGAGGTGGAGACCCAGTACTTC.

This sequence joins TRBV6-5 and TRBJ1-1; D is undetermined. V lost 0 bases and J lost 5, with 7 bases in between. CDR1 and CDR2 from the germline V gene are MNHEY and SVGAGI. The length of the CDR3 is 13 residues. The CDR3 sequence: CASSYSRQTEAFF. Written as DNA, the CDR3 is TGTGCCAGCAGTTACTCACGCCAAACTGAAGCTTTCTTT.

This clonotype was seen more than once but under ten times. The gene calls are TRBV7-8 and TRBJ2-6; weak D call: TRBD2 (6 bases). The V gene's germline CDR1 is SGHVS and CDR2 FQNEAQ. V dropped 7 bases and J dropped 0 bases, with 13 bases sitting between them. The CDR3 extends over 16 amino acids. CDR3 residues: CASTRDWSSGANVLTF. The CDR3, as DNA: TGTGCCAGCACCCGGGACTGGAGCTCTGGGGCCAACGTCCTGACTTTC. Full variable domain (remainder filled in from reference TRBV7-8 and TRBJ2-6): GAGVSQSPRYKVAKRGQDVALRCDPISGHVSLFWYQQALGQGPEFLTYFQNEAQLDKSGLPSDRFFAERPEGSVSTLKIQRTQQEDSAVYLCASTRDWSSGANVLTFGAGSRLTVL.

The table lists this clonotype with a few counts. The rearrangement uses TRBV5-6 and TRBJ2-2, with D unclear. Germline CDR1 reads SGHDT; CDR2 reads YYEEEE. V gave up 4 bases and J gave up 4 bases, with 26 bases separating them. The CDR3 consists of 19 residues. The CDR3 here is CASSTLPGWSTSSTGELFF. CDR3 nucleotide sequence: TGTGCCAGCAGCACTCTCCCAGGATGGTCTACTTCCTCCACCGGGGAGCTGTTTTTT.

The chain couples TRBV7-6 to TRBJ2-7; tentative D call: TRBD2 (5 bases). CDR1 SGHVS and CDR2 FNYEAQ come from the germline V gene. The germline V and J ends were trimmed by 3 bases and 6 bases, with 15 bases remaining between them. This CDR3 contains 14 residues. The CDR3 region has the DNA TGTGCCAGCAGCTTGGTTGGAGGATTGGGCGAGCAGTACTTC. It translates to CASSLVGGLGEQYF.

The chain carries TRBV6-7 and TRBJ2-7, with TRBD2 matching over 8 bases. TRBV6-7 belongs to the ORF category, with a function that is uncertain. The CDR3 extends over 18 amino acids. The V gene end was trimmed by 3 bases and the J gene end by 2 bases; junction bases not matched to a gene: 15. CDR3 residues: CASSYLGAGAPRAYEQYF. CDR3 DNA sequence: TGTGCCAGCAGTTATCTCGGAGCGGGGGCTCCTCGGGCCTACGAGCAGTACTTC.

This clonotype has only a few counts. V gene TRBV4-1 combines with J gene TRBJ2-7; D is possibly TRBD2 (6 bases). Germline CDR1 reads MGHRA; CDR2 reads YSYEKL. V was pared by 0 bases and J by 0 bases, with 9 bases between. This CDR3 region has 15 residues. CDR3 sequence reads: CASSQDGAGSYEQYF. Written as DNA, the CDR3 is TGCGCCAGCAGCCAAGATGGAGCGGGCTCCTACGAGCAGTACTTC.

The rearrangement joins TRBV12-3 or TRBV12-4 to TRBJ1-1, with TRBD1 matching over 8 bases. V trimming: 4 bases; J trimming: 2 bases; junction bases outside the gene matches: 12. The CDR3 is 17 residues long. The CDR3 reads CASSSPRRQGRNTEAFF. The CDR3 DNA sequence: TGTGCCAGCAGTTCGCCCAGGAGACAGGGGCGAAACACTGAAGCTTTCTTT.

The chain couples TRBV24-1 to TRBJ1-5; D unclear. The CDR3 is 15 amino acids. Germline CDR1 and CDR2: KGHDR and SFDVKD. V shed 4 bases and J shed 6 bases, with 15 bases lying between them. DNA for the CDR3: TGTGCCACCAGTGACGGTGACCCGTGGGGTCAGCCCCAGCATTTT. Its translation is CATSDGDPWGQPQHF.